The TCR beta chain under discussion was sequenced for a study of post-analysis software for immune sequencing data. General study findings and limits: Several TRBV segments were more frequent in patients than controls; TRBV5-6, TRBV5-1 and TRBV20-1 belonged to this group.

TCR beta cDNA libraries had unique molecular identifiers. TCRdb analysed the PCR reads with MiXCR anew, one entry per CDR3 protein. The profile covers approximately 690,000 distinct CDR3 sequences, with over 45% appearing a single time and about 11% taken by the ten largest. This CDR3 has 14 amino acids. The germline CDR1 and CDR2 sequences are SNHLY and FYNNEI. V lost 7 bases and J lost 2, with 15 bases in between. As concerns this clonotype: Antigen: not known.

The chain carries TRBV2 and TRBJ2-7; no clear D gene. The TCR originated in a girl aged 2-10 years with multiple sclerosis. Sequenced material: blood. In DNA form, the CDR3 reads TGTGCCAGCACCCCCGGCAGGATAACCTACGAGCAGTACTTC. Protein product: CASTPGRITYEQYF.